This TCR beta chain is from a study of T-cell reconstitution after alpha-beta-depleted transplantation in children. Study observations and caveats: It was reported that alpha-beta T cells came from several hundred expanded graft clones (about two months after transplant). Recipient T cells and thymic progenitors that survived were the source of the high TCRbeta diversity seen at day 60 in some patients. T cells produced anew were the main source of T-cell counts and diversity one year after transplant.

A TCRbeta library incorporating unique molecular identifiers was prepared. TCRdb called the PCR reads again in MiXCR, with one record for every CDR3 protein. The data contain 450,000 to 600,000 distinct CDR3 sequences, more than 9% of them singletons. The CDR3 is made up of 13 amino acids. V trimming: 4 bases; J trimming: 5 bases; junction bases outside the gene matches: 3. Germline V lookup: CDR1 SGHNT, CDR2 YYREEE (reference sequence). The sample holds many counts of this clonotype. Its cognate antigen is unknown. This chain joins TRBV5-4 and TRBJ2-5; the match to TRBD1 covers 9 bases. This clonotype was sampled from a child aged 2 to 15 with inherited bone marrow failure, due to receive a stem cell transplant. Here the sequenced sample was PBMCs, taken before TCRalphabeta/CD19-depleted stem cell transplant. The CDR3 spells CASSADRGETQYF. DNA of the CDR3: TGTGCCAGCAGCGCCGACAGGGGGGAGACCCAGTACTTC.